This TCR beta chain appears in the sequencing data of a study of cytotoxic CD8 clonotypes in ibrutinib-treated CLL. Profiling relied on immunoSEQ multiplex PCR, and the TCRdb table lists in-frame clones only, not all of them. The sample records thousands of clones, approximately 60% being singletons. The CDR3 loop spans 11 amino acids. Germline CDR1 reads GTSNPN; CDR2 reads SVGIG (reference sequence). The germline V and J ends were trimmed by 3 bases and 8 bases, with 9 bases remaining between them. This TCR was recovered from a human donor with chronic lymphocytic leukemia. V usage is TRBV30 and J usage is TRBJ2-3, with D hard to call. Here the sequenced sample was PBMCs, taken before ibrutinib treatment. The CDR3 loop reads CAWRGLGTQYF. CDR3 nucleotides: TGTGCCTGGAGGGGCTTGGGTACGCAGTATTTT.